A selection of T cell receptor beta chains follows, all from one sample in a study of blood T cells in healthy people across ages. TCRdb reprocessed the 5' RACE reads with MiXCR, giving one entry per CDR3 protein. The data show around 1,600,000 distinct CDR3 sequences, 42% seen once. Sequencing was done on a sample of blood. Receptors were obtained from a woman younger than 30 in good health. Each CDR3 is given with its conserved first and last residue. D genes are given only for firm matches. Size is stated for part of the rows, as once, few or many counts, or as a class when the clone is expanded.

v_gene	abundance	len	j_gene	d_gene	CDR3nt	CDR3aa
TRBV4-1	-	16	TRBJ2-3	-	TGCGCCAGCAGCCAAGATGTTGGACAGCTCACAGATACGCAGTATTTT	CASSQDVGQLTDTQYF
TRBV4-3	-	13	TRBJ2-2	-	TGCGCCAGCAGCCCCAATGAGCAGAGGGAGCTGTTTTTT	CASSPNEQRELFF
TRBV30	-	15	TRBJ1-4	-	TGTGCCTGGAGTGGCCGCGGGCGGAAAAGTGAAAAACTGTTTTTT	CAWSGRGRKSEKLFF
TRBV5-1	-	16	TRBJ1-1	-	TGCGCCAGCAGCCTTTTGACAGGCGTGATGAACACTGAAGCTTTCTTT	CASSLLTGVMNTEAFF
TRBV20-1	-	10	TRBJ1-2	-	TGCAGTGTTCCCATCGAGGGCTACACCTTC	CSVPIEGYTF
TRBV6-1	-	17	TRBJ2-5	TRBD2	TGTGCCAGCAGTGAACTAGCGGGGGGGGGGGTACAAGAGACCCAGTACTTC	CASSELAGGGVQETQYF
TRBV5-1	-	15	TRBJ1-1	-	TGCGCCAGCAGCACTGGGGAGGGGGGGAGAACTGAAGCTTTCTTT	CASSTGEGGRTEAFF
TRBV2	-	13	TRBJ2-4	TRBD1	TGTGCCAGCACTCGGACAGGGCGGAACATTCAGTACTTC	CASTRTGRNIQYF
TRBV6-1	few	14	TRBJ2-2	-	TGTGCCAGCAGGGTACAGGTGAACACCGGGGAGCTGTTTTTT	CASRVQVNTGELFF
TRBV6-5	few	16	TRBJ1-1	-	TGTGCCAGCAGTTACTCGAGCGCGGGTCCAGGGGTGAGGCCTTTCTTT	CASSYSSAGPGVRPFF
TRBV20-1	-	17	TRBJ2-1	TRBD2	TGCAGTGCTAGAGATACGGGCGCTGGGGGGGACTACAGTGAGCAGTTCTTC	CSARDTGAGGDYSEQFF
TRBV25-1	-	17	TRBJ2-1	TRBD1	TGTGCCAGCAGTGAATTTATGGGACAGGGCCTTGGCAATGAGCAGTTCTTC	CASSEFMGQGLGNEQFF
TRBV3-1	few	14	TRBJ2-7	-	TGTGCCAGCAGCTGGTCCAGGGGTTCCTACGAGCAGTACTTC	CASSWSRGSYEQYF
TRBV3-1	-	15	TRBJ2-5	TRBD2	TGTGCCAGCGGCAGGCGGGGGAATTCCTACAATGAGCAGTACTTC	CASGRRGNSYNEQYF
TRBV24-1	-	13	TRBJ2-1	-	TGTGCCACCAGTCGACGACACGACAATGAGCAGTTCTTC	CATSRRHDNEQFF
TRBV20-1	few	14	TRBJ1-2	TRBD1	TGCAGTGCTAGACCGTCCTGGACAGGGGATGGCTACACCTTC	CSARPSWTGDGYTF
TRBV7-9	once	13	TRBJ2-3	-	TGTGCCGGCAGCTTAGCAGGGCTGGATACGCAGTATTTT	CAGSLAGLDTQYF
TRBV27	-	14	TRBJ1-4	-	TGTGCCAGCAGTTTATGGGGCACTAATGAAAAACTGTTTTTT	CASSLWGTNEKLFF
TRBV9	-	15	TRBJ2-7	TRBD1	TGTGCCAGCAGCACCAGTCCCGGGACAGGGGCTGAGCAGTACTTC	CASSTSPGTGAEQYF